What follows is one T cell receptor (beta chain) and its context. Antigen: not known. Generated by immunoSEQ multiplex PCR, the TCRdb table keeps only in-frame clones and is missing some. The table shows around 2.1 million clones, with about 92% occurring only once. CD45RO-negative CD8 cells positively selected for CCR7 made up the naive population, which excluded terminally differentiated effector memory CD45RA+ cells. Each donor was a Caucasian adult residing in Nashville, Tennessee. V lost 7 bases and J 0 bases, leaving 10 bases between the germline ends. The CDR3 contains 13 residues. Germline lookup yields CDR1 MNHNY and CDR2 SVGAGI (reference sequence). The sample originates from a study of shared clonotypes between healthy human individuals. Study-wide context: The donor pool was made up of two women and a few men aged 18 to 49.

Overall study results and limits: Generation probability values for non-shared clonotypes were lower than those for clonotypes shared by all four donors. Estimated clonotype richness was generally higher in naive than memory subsets.

V gene TRBV6-6 combines with J gene TRBJ2-7; a weak D match, TRBD2 (5 bases). The sequencing input was naive CD8+ T cells from PBMCs. This clonotype was sampled from a man between 18 and 29 years old in good health. Some clones in this sample may be carry-over from other donors' samples. In DNA form, the CDR3 reads TGTGCCAGCAACCTCGGGGACTCCTACGAGCAGTACTTC. It encodes CASNLGDSYEQYF.